This T cell receptor beta chain derives from a study of beta chain features in type 1 diabetes. The wider study: No patient-donor differences in age, gender, total cells or subset yield. Study-wide results and caveats: Whether HLA type affects TCRB rearrangement stayed undetermined in the present work. Cells carrying high TCR expression could end up over-represented when cDNA is sequenced.

To note about this clone: What it recognizes is unknown.

This CDR3 region has 12 residues. Germline loops: CDR1 MNHEY, CDR2 SMNVEV (reference sequence). Trimming left V 9 bases short and J 6 bases short, with 15 bases between. Expressed TCRB transcripts were sequenced, since all the RNA that had been isolated was reverse transcribed. Only in-frame clones appear in the TCRdb table, and some are missing; sequencing was by immunoSEQ multiplex PCR. This sample has about 140,000 clones, with 9% to 10% found just once. Sequencing was performed on central memory CD4+ T cells from blood. The rearrangement uses TRBV27 and TRBJ2-7, with D possibly matching TRBD1 (7 bases). This TCR was sampled from a woman aged 40 to 49 in good health. For the CDR3, the DNA is TGTGCCAGTGGGCGACAGGGAGGCGAGCAGTACTTC. This encodes CASGRQGGEQYF.